The TCR beta chain under discussion was sequenced for a study of cytomegalovirus exposure and HLA in healthy donors. Findings and caveats of the study: Available immune exposure information covered CMV serostatus only. As a later analysis showed, several of the most significant clusters appeared to be linked to common viral pathogens.

The primer mix had 60 Vbeta and 13 Jbeta primers. Sequencing used immunoSEQ multiplex PCR; TCRdb keeps in-frame clones, though not all of them. The table shows about 100,000 clones, with roughly 71% occurring only once. This clone was observed once. The antigen is not known. This sequence was found in a man aged 50-60 years in good health and CMV-seronegative. The sample was PBMCs.

CDR3 region: CASSSDRGPGNTIYF. The CDR3 nucleotides are TGTGCCAGCAGCTCCGACAGGGGGCCTGGAAACACCATATATTTT. The V and J genes are TRBV7-3 and TRBJ1-3; the match to TRBD1 covers 10 bases. The CDR3 runs to 15 residues. The junction had 2 bases not matched to a gene; V was cut back by 4 bases and J by 2 bases. The V gene's germline CDR1 is SGHTA and CDR2 FQGTGA. Full variable domain (rest looked up from reference TRBV7-3 and TRBJ1-3): GAGVSQTPSNKVTEKGKYVELRCDPISGHTALYWYRQSLGQGPEFLIYFQGTGAADDSGLPNDRFFAVRPEGSVSTLKIQRTERGDSAVYLCASSSDRGPGNTIYFGEGSWLTVV.